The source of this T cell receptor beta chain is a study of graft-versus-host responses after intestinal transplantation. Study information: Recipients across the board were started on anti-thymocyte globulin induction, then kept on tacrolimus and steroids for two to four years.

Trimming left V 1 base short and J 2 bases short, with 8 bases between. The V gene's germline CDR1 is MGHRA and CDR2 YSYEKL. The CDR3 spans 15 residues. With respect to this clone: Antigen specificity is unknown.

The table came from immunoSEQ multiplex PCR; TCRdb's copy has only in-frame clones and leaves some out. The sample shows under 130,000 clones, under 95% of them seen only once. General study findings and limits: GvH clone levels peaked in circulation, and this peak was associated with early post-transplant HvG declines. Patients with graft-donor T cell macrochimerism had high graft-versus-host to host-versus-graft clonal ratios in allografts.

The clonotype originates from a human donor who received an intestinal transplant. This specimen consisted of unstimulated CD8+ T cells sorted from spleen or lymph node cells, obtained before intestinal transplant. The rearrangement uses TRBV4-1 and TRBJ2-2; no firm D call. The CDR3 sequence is CASSQVTANTGELFF. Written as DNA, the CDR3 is TGCGCCAGCAGCCAAGTAACAGCAAACACCGGGGAGCTGTTTTTT.